These 12 T cell receptor beta chains share one sample of origin, sequenced in a study of shared clonotypes between healthy human individuals. The assay was immunoSEQ multiplex PCR, and TCRdb's table has in-frame clones only and misses some. The table lists about 2.4 million clones, 93% of them singletons. Sequencing was performed on naive CD4+ T cells from PBMCs. The subset here: CD45RA+ positively selected. The receptors were sampled from a man between 18 and 35 years old in good health. Some clones in this sample may be carry-over from other donors' samples.

The rearrangement links TRBV6-5 to TRBJ1-1, with 7 bases identical to TRBD1. The CDR3 loop spans 14 amino acids. With V trimmed by 6 bases and J by 0 bases, 4 bases remained unmatched. CDR1 is MNHEY, CDR2 SVGAGI, per germline. The CDR3 DNA reads as TGTGCCAGCAGCCTACAGGGGATGAACACTGAAGCTTTCTTT. Residues: CASSLQGMNTEAFF.

This clone was seen only a few times. The chain couples TRBV6-5 to TRBJ1-5; D ambiguous. The CDR3 consists of 13 residues. The V gene lost 2 bases and the J gene lost 4 bases, with 6 bases spanning the gap. From germline, CDR1 is MNHEY and CDR2 SVGAGI. This CDR3 reads CASSYAGNQPQHF. Written as DNA, the CDR3 is TGTGCCAGCAGTTACGCGGGGAATCAGCCCCAGCATTTT.

V and J are TRBV5-5 and TRBJ2-3; the D is unclear. Deletions cut 3 bases from V and 0 bases from J, with 14 bases between. CDR1 is SGHKS, CDR2 YYEKEE, per germline (reference sequence). The CDR3 length is 16 residues. The CDR3 sequence: CASSWRPVSSTDTQYF. Here the CDR3 DNA reads TGTGCCAGCAGCTGGCGGCCAGTAAGTAGCACAGATACGCAGTATTTT.

The gene calls are TRBV4-3 and TRBJ2-1; unclear D gene. CDR1 LGHNA and CDR2 YSLEER come from the germline V gene. The CDR3 is 14 residues long. V lost 1 base, J lost 5 bases, and 9 bases lay in between. This chain's CDR3 is CASSQVRENNEQFF. The DNA for the CDR3 is TGCGCCAGCAGCCAAGTTCGAGAGAACAATGAGCAGTTCTTC.

The table lists this clone with a count of one. This chain connects TRBV18 to TRBJ2-1; D perhaps matches TRBD1 (6 bases). V lost 1 base and J 4 bases, leaving 8 bases between the germline ends. The CDR3 spans 14 residues. Germline values: CDR1 KGHSH, CDR2 LQKENI. The CDR3 reads CASSPHQGYNEQFF. The CDR3 nucleotides read TGTGCCAGCTCACCACATCAGGGGTACAATGAGCAGTTCTTC.

Turning to this clone: Other DNA sequences in the same sample also yield this CDR3. The V call is TRBV6-6, the J call TRBJ2-1; D assignment may be TRBD1 or TRBD2 (5 bases each). Trimming cost V 0 bases and J 7 bases, with 10 bases left between them. The CDR3 spans 14 residues. Germline V gene data show CDR1 as MNHNY and CDR2 as SVGAGI (reference sequence). For the CDR3, the DNA is TGTGCCAGCAGTTACTCGAGGGGCGCGAATGAGCAGTTCTTC. Translating gives CASSYSRGANEQFF.

This chain joins TRBV28 and TRBJ1-1, with D possibly matching TRBD1 (5 bases). V shed 4 bases and J shed 0 bases, with 9 bases lying between them. The CDR3 is 14 amino acids. The V gene's germline CDR1 is MDHEN and CDR2 SYDVKM. The CDR3 coding sequence is TGTGCCAGCAGTTCCGGGACCATGAACACTGAAGCTTTCTTT. It yields the protein CASSSGTMNTEAFF.

V usage is TRBV9 and J usage is TRBJ2-2, with 8 bases lining up with TRBD2. This CDR3 has 15 amino acids. Germline lookup yields CDR1 SGDLS and CDR2 YYNGEE. J gave up 4 bases and V 3 bases, and 5 bases lay outside the gene matches. This chain's CDR3 is CASSAGTRTTGELFF. DNA of the CDR3: TGTGCCAGCAGCGCCGGGACTAGGACCACCGGGGAGCTGTTTTTT.

This sequence joins TRBV28 and TRBJ2-3, with D uncertain. Germline V gene data show CDR1 as MDHEN and CDR2 as SYDVKM. V was cut by 6 bases and J by 6 bases, with 10 bases left in between. The CDR3 totals 12 residues. The CDR3 sequence: CASSTQSDTQYF. The CDR3 nucleotides are TGTGCCAGCAGCACACAATCCGATACGCAGTATTTT.

J is TRBJ1-2 and V is TRBV25-1, with D uncertain. Trimming removed 0 bases at V and 8 bases at J, with 13 bases between. CDR3 length equals 14 residues. CDR1 MGHDK and CDR2 SYGVNS come from the germline V gene. CDR3 residues: CASSEYEQTDGYTF. The CDR3 coding sequence is TGTGCCAGCAGTGAATATGAACAGACGGACGGCTACACCTTC.

V is TRBV15 and J is TRBJ2-5; tentatively, D is TRBD2 (6 bases). The CDR3 runs to 14 residues. V dropped 8 bases and J dropped 3 bases, with 16 bases sitting between them. Per the germline V gene, CDR1 is LNHNV and CDR2 is YYDKDF (reference sequence). CDR3 nucleotides: TGTGCCACCGGGACGCGCGGGGTTGAAGAGACCCAGTACTTC. Encoded protein: CATGTRGVEETQYF.

The chain combines TRBV5-1 with TRBJ1-1; TRBD1 matches at 7 bases. The J segment lost 4 bases and the V segment lost 2 bases, leaving 8 bases of the junction unmatched. The CDR3 is 15 residues long. Germline V gene data show CDR1 as SGHRS and CDR2 as YFSETQ. The CDR3 is CASSLTRQGGTEAFF. CDR3 nucleotide sequence: TGCGCCAGCAGCTTAACACGACAGGGTGGCACTGAAGCTTTCTTT.